This TCR beta chain was captured in a study of blood T cells in healthy people across ages. Every donor gave 9.5 to 10 milliliters of peripheral blood. Per-sample PBMC isolation yielded at least 6 million cells. Germline V CDR1 and CDR2: LNHDA, SQIVND (reference sequence). Trimming shortened V by 9 bases and J by 1 base, and 17 bases separated the two germline ends. The CDR3 extends over 15 amino acids. Primers used in a second PCR of about 6 to 11 cycles were a sample-barcoded 5' primer and a J-beta primer mix. A single record per CDR3 protein comes from TCRdb applying MiXCR to the 5' RACE reads. The repertoire holds hundreds of thousands of distinct CDR3 sequences, with 58% as singletons.

The source of this sequence is a man between 60 and 75 years old in good health. The genes are TRBV19 and TRBJ2-3; the D is unclear. Sequenced sample: blood. The CDR3 DNA reads TGTGCCAGCCGCGGAAGAGGCCGGGGCACAGATACGCAGTATTTT. Protein product: CASRGRGRGTDTQYF.